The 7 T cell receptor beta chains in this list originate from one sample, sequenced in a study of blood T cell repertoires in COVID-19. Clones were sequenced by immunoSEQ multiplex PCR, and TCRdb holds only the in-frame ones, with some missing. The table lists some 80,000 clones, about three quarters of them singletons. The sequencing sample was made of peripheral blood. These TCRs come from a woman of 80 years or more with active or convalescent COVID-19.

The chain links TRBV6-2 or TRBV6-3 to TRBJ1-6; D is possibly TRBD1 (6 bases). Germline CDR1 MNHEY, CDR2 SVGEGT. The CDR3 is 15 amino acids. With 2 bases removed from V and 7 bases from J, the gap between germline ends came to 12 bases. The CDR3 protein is CASSYGRGPNSPLHF. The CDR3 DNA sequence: TGTGCCAGCAGTTACGGCAGGGGCCCCAATTCACCCCTCCACTTT.

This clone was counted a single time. The CDR3 coding sequence is TGTGCCAGCAGCAACAGGGAGGGGGGAACTGAAGCTTTCTTT. It yields the protein CASSNREGGTEAFF. The chain combines TRBV7-8 with TRBJ1-1, with D perhaps matching TRBD1 (6 bases). Germline V gene lookup returns CDR1 SGHVS and CDR2 FQNEAQ. Trimming cost V 5 bases and J 5 bases, with 15 bases left between them. This CDR3 has 14 residues. Looking up the rest from reference TRBV7-8 and TRBJ1-1 gives the full variable domain: GAGVSQSPRYKVAKRGQDVALRCDPISGHVSLFWYQQALGQGPEFLTYFQNEAQLDKSGLPSDRFFAERPEGSVSTLKIQRTQQEDSAVYLCASSNREGGTEAFFGQGTRLTVV.

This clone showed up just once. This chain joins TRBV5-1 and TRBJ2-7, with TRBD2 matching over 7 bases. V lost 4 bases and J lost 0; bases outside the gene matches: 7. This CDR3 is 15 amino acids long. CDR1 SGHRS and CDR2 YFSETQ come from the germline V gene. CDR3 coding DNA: TGCGCCAGCAGCCCGGGAGGCTTGGGCTCCTACGAGCAGTACTTC. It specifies CASSPGGLGSYEQYF.

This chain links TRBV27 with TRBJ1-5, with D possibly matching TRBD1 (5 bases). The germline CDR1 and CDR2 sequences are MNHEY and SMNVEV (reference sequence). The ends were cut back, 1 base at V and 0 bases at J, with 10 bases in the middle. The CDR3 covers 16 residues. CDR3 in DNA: TGTGCCAGCAGTTTATTAGGAGGGGATAGCAATCAGCCCCAGCATTTT. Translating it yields CASSLLGGDSNQPQHF.

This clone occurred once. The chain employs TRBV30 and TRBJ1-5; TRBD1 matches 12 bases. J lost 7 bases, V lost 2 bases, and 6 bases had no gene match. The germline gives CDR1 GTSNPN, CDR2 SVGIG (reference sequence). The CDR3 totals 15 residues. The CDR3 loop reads CAWSPWDRGQQPQHF. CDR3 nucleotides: TGTGCCTGGAGTCCTTGGGACAGGGGGCAACAGCCCCAGCATTTT.

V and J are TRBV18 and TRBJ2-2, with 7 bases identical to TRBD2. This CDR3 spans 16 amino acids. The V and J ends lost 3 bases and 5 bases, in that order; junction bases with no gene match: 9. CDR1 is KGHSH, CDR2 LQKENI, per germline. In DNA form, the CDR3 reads TGTGCCAGCTCACCCCGTCTCGGCGGGGGAACCGGGGAGCTGTTTTTT. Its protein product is CASSPRLGGGTGELFF. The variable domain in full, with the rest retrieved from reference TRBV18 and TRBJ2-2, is NAGVMQNPRHLVRRRGQEARLRCSPMKGHSHVYWYRQLPEEGLKFMVYLQKENIIDESGMPKERFSAEFPKEGPSILRIQQVVRGDSAAYFCASSPRLGGGTGELFFGEGSRLTVL.

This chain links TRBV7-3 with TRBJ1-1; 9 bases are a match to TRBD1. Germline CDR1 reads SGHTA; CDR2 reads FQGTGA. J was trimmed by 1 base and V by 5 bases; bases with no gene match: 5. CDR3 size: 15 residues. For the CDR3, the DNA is TGTGCCAGCAGCCCAACAGGGGGCCAGAACACTGAAGCTTTCTTT. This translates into CASSPTGGQNTEAFF.